These T cell receptor beta chains were read from a single sample in a study of cytomegalovirus exposure and HLA in healthy donors. Only in-frame clones appear in the TCRdb table, and some are missing; sequencing was by immunoSEQ multiplex PCR. The sample includes about 130,000 clones, roughly 70% of them seen just once. Sequencing was performed on PBMCs. Source of these receptors: a man aged 30-40 years in good health and CMV-seronegative. Each CDR3 is given with its conserved first and last residue. Each record gives: D gene, J gene, V gene, clone size, CDR3 protein, CDR3 DNA. D genes are given only for firm matches. Clone size is not always given. Where it is, it says once, few, many or a class for expanded clones.

>TRBD1|TRBJ2-7|TRBV7-7|NA
CASSLRDRESEQYF
TGTGCTAGCAGCTTAAGGGACAGGGAGTCCGAGCAGTACTTC
>TRBD1|TRBJ1-5|TRBV28|NA
CASSVRPGQGRQPQHF
TGTGCCAGCAGTGTACGACCGGGACAGGGGCGTCAGCCCCAGCATTTT
>NA|TRBJ2-1|TRBV14|NA
CASSPGFLGGEQFF
TGTGCCAGCAGCCCGGGATTTTTGGGCGGTGAGCAGTTCTTC
>TRBD1|TRBJ2-7|TRBV6-5|NA
CASSYSRGQVTYEQYF
TGTGCCAGCAGTTACTCCCGGGGACAGGTAACCTACGAGCAGTACTTC
>NA|TRBJ2-5|TRBV29-1|NA
CSVAGIQETQYF
TGCAGCGTTGCGGGAATACAAGAGACCCAGTACTTC
>TRBD1|TRBJ1-6|TRBV7-8|NA
CASSPGQGWNSPLHF
TGTGCCAGCAGCCCTGGACAGGGATGGAATTCACCCCTCCACTTT
>NA|TRBJ1-2|TRBV28|once
CASSLGQYNYGYTF
TGTGCCAGCAGTTTAGGGCAGTATAACTATGGCTACACCTTC
>NA|TRBJ1-1|TRBV5-4|NA
CASSLWGRGGDTEAFF
TGTGCCAGCAGCTTGTGGGGGAGAGGGGGGGACACTGAAGCTTTCTTT
>NA|TRBJ2-2|TRBV30|NA
CAWSVRVGSVVPVELFF
TGTGCCTGGAGTGTTAGGGTGGGTAGCGTGGTTCCCGTGGAGCTGTTTTTT
>NA|TRBJ2-1|TRBV7-9|NA
CASSSRVLFSYEQFF
TGTGCCAGCAGCTCGAGGGTTCTTTTTAGCTATGAGCAGTTCTTC
>NA|TRBJ1-1|TRBV6-5|NA
CASSHRENTEAFF
TGTGCCAGCAGCCACCGGGAGAACACTGAAGCTTTCTTT
>NA|TRBJ1-5|TRBV27|NA
CASSLSPGAPQHF
TGTGCCAGCAGTTTATCGCCGGGTGCGCCCCAGCATTTT
>NA|TRBJ1-2|TRBV6-6|once
CASYSTDRRSHYGYTF
TGTGCCAGTTACTCTACAGATCGTAGATCTCACTATGGCTACACCTTC
>TRBD1|TRBJ2-7|TRBV2|NA
CARGQGRGYEQYF
TGTGCCAGGGGACAGGGAAGAGGTTACGAGCAGTACTTC
>TRBD1|TRBJ1-3|TRBV11-2|NA
CASSLRPSRGNNSGNTIYF
TGTGCCAGCAGCCTCCGGCCATCCAGGGGGAACAACTCTGGAAACACCATATATTTT
>NA|TRBJ2-7|TRBV2|NA
CASSSVLLTAEQYF
TGTGCCAGCAGCTCAGTCCTCCTCACCGCCGAGCAGTACTTC
>NA|TRBJ2-3|TRBV7-9|NA
CASSLGGGYDTQYF
TGTGCCAGCAGCTTAGGTGGAGGGTATGATACGCAGTATTTT
>TRBD2|TRBJ2-2|TRBV9|NA
CASSPWVGLAGATGELFF
TGTGCCAGCAGCCCCTGGGTAGGGCTAGCGGGGGCCACCGGGGAGCTGTTTTTT
>TRBD1|TRBJ2-7|TRBV9|NA
CASSQRTGKGLYEQYF
TGTGCCAGCAGCCAACGGACAGGGAAAGGGCTCTACGAGCAGTACTTC
>NA|TRBJ2-5|TRBV7-8|once
CASSLAGALETQYF
TGTGCCAGCAGCTTAGCTGGAGCGTTAGAGACCCAGTACTTC
>TRBD2|TRBJ2-5|TRBV5-1|once
CASSSSFGGETQYF
TGCGCCAGCAGCTCCTCTTTCGGGGGGGAGACCCAGTACTTC
>TRBD1|TRBJ1-1|TRBV5-6|few
CASSWDRNTEAFF
TGTGCCAGCAGCTGGGACAGGAACACTGAAGCTTTCTTT
>TRBD1|TRBJ1-5|TRBV9|NA
CASSAKGADQPQHF
TGTGCCAGCAGCGCTAAGGGGGCAGATCAGCCCCAGCATTTT
>NA|TRBJ2-1|TRBV11-2|NA
CASSFSPGGLAEQFF
TGTGCCAGCAGCTTCTCCCCCGGGGGGCTTGCTGAGCAGTTCTTC
>TRBD1|TRBJ1-4|TRBV6-1|NA
CASSDKILGTALREKLFF
TGTGCCAGCAGTGATAAAATACTTGGGACAGCGCTTAGGGAAAAACTGTTTTTT
>TRBD1|TRBJ1-5|TRBV28|NA
CASSTLAGGMQPQHF
TGTGCCAGCAGTACGTTGGCAGGGGGGATGCAGCCCCAGCATTTT
>TRBD1|TRBJ1-5|TRBV18|NA
CASSPTTGNQPQHF
TGTGCCAGCTCACCAACGACAGGGAATCAGCCCCAGCATTTT
>NA|TRBJ2-2|TRBV7-9|NA
CASSLAPGRTANTGELFF
TGTGCCAGCAGCTTAGCCCCCGGCAGGACTGCGAACACCGGGGAGCTGTTTTTT
>NA|TRBJ1-4|TRBV7-2|NA
CASSLSIRGGEKLFF
TGTGCCAGCAGCTTATCAATTCGGGGTGGGGAAAAACTGTTTTTT
>TRBD1|TRBJ1-5|TRBV6-6|NA
CASSYKQGVDQPQHF
TGTGCCAGCAGTTACAAACAGGGGGTGGATCAGCCCCAGCATTTT
>TRBD2|TRBJ2-3|TRBV7-2|NA
CASNLAGGPDTQYF
TGTGCCAGCAACTTAGCGGGGGGGCCAGATACGCAGTATTTT